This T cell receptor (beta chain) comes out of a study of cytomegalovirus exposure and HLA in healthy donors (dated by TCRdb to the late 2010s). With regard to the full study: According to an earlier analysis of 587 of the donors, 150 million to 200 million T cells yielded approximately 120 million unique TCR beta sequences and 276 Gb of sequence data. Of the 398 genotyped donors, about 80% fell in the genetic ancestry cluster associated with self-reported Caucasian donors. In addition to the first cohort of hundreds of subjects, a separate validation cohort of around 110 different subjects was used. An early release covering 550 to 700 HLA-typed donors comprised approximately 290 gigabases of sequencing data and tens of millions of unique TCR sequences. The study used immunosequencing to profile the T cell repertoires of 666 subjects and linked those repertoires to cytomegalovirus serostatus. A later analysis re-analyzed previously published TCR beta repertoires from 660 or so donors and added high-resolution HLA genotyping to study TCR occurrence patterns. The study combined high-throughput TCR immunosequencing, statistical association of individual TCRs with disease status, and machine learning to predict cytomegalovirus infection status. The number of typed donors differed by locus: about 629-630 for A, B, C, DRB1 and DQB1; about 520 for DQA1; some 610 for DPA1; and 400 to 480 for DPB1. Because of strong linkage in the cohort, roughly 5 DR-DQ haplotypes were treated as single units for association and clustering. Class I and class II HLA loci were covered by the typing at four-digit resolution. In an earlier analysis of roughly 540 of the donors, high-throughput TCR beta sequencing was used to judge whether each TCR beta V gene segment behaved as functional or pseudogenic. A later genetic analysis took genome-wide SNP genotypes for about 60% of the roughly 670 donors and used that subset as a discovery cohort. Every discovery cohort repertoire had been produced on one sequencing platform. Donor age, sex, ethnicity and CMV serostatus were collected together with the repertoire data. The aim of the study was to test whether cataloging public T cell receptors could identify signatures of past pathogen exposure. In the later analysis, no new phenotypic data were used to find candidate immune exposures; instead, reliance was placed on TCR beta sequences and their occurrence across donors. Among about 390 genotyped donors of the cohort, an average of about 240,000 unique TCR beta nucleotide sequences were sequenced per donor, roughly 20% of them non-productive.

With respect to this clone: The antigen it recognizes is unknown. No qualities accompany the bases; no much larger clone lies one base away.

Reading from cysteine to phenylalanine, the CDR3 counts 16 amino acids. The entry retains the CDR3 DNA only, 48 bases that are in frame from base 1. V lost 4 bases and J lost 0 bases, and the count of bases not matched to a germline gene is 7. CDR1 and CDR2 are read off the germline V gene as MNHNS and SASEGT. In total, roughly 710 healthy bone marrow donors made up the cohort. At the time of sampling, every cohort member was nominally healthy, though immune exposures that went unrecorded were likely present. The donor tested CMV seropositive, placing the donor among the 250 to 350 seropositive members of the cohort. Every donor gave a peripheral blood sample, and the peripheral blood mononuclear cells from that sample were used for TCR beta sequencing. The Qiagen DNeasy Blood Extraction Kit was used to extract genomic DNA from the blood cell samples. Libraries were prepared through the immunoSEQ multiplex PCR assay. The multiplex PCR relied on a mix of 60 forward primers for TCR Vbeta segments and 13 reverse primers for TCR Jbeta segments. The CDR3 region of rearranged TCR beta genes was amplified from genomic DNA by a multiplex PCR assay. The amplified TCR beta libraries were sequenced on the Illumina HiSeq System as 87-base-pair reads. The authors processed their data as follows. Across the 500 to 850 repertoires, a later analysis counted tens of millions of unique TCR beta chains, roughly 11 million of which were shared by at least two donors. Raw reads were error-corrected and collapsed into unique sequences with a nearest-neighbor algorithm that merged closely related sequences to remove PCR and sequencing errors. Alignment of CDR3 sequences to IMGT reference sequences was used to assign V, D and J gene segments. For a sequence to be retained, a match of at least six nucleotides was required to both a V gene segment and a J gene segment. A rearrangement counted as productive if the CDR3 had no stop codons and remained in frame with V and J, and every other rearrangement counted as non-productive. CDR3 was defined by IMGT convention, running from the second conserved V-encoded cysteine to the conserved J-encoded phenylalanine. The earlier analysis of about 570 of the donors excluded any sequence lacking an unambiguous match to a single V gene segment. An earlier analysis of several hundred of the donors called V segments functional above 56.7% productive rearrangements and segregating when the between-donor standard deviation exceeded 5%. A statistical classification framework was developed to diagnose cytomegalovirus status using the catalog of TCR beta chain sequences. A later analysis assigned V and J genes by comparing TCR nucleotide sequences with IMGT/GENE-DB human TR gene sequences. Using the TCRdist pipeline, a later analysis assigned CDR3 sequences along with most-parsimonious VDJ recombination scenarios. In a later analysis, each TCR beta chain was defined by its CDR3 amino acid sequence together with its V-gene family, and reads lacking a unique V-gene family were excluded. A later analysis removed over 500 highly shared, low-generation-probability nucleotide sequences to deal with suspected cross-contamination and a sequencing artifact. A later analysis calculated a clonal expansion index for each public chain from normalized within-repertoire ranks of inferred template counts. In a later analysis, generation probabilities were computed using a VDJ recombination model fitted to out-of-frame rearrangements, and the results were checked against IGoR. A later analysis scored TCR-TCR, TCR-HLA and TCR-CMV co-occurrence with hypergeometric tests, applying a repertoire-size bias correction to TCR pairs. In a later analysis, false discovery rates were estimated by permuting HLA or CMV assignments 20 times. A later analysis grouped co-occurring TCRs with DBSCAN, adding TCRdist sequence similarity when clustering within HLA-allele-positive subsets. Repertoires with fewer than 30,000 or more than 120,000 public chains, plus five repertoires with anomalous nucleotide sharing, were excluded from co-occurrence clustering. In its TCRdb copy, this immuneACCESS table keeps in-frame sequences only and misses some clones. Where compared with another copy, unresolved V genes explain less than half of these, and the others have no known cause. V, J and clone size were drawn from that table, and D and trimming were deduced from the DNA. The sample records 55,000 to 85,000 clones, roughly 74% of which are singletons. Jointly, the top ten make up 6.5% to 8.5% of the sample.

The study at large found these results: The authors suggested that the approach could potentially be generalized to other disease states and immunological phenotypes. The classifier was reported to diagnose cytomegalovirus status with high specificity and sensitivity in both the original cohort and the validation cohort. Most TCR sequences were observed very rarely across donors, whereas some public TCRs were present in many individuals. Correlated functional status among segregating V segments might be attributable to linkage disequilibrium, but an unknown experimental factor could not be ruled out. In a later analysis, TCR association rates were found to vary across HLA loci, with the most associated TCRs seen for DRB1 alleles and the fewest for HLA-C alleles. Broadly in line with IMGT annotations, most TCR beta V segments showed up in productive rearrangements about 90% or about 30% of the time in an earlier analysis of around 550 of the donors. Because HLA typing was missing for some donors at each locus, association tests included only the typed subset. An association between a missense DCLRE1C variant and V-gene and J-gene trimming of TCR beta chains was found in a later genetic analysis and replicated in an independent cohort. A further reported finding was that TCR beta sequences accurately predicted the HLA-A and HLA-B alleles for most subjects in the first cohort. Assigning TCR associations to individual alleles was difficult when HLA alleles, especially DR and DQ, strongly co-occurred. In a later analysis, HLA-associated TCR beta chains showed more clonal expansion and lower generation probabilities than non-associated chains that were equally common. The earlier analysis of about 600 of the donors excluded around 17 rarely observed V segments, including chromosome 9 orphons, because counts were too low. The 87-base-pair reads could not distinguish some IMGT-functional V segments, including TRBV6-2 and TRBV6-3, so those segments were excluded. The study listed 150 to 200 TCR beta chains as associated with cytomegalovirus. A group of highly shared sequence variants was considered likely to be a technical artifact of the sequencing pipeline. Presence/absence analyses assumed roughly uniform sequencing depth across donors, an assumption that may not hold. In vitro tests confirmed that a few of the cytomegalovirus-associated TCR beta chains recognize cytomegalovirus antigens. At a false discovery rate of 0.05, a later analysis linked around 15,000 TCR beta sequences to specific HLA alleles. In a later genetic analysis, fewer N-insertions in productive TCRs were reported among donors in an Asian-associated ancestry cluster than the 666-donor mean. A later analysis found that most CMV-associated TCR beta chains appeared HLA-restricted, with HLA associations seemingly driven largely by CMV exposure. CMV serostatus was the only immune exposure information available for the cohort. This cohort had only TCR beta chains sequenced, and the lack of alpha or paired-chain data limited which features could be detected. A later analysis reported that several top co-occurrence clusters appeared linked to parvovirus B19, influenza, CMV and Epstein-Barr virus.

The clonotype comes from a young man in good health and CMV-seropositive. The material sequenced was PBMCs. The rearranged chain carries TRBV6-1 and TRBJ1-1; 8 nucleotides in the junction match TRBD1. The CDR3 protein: CASSGGTGQMNTEAFF. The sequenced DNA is TGTGCCAGCAGTGGGGGGACAGGTCAAATGAACACTGAAGCTTTCTTT.